This TCR beta chain was profiled in a study of PD-1 blockade in classical Hodgkin lymphoma. Study-level results: By cycle point C4D1, TCR diversity had risen significantly in CD4+ cells (but not CD8+ cells).

Trimming took off 0 bases at V and 0 bases at J, with 11 bases between the two ends. Germline CDR1 is LGHNA and CDR2 is YSLEER. The CDR3 length is 16 residues. Measured with immunoSEQ multiplex PCR; TCRdb has only the in-frame clones, and not every one. This sample has approximately 22,000 clones, with around 70% found just once. As concerns this clone: The antigen is undetermined.

The sample's time point: cycle 4 day 1 (C4D1), after 6 weeks of nivolumab. Each patient experienced a relapse that followed autologous stem cell transplantation, and brentuximab vedotin exposure varied. The material was peripheral blood mononuclear cells (PBMCs), obtained before the fourth cycle of nivolumab. This chain connects TRBV4-3 to TRBJ1-1; D gene unclear. The source of this sequence is a human donor with classical Hodgkin lymphoma. This CDR3 reads CASSQDWLGLNTEAFF. DNA for the CDR3: TGCGCCAGCAGCCAAGATTGGTTAGGGCTGAACACTGAAGCTTTCTTT.